The 21 T cell receptor beta chains in this list originate from one sample, sequenced in a study of blood T cell repertoires in COVID-19. The repertoire was sequenced with immunoSEQ multiplex PCR; TCRdb's copy has only in-frame clones and lacks some. The data hold about 130,000 clones, with under 90% observed a single time. The material sequenced was peripheral blood. The receptor source for this set is a woman aged 60-75 years with acute or convalescent COVID-19.

The rearrangement uses TRBV4-2 and TRBJ1-5; D remains unclear. The germline V and J ends were trimmed by 0 bases and 2 bases, with 5 bases remaining between them. The germline V gene has CDR1 LGHNA and CDR2 YNFKEQ. This CDR3 is 14 amino acids long. CDR3 sequence: CASSQDAGNQPQHF. CDR3 DNA: TGTGCCAGCAGCCAAGATGCGGGCAATCAGCCCCAGCATTTT.

V usage is TRBV7-9 and J usage is TRBJ1-2; no clear D gene. The CDR3 covers 14 residues. V was pared by 1 base and J by 5 bases, with 11 bases between. Germline V gene lookup returns CDR1 SEHNR and CDR2 FQNEAQ (reference sequence). CDR3 in amino acids: CASSLGSRKYGYTF. The CDR3 DNA reads as TGTGCCAGCAGCTTAGGTAGCAGAAAATATGGCTACACCTTC. The whole variable domain, remainder taken from reference TRBV7-9 and TRBJ1-2, is DTGVSQNPRHKITKRGQNVTFRCDPISEHNRLYWYRQTLGQGPEFLTYFQNEAQLEKSRLLSDRFSAERPKGSFSTLEIQRTEQGDSAMYLCASSLGSRKYGYTFGSGTRLTVV.

This clone was seen only a few times. The chain employs TRBV11-2 and TRBJ1-4; a possible D gene is TRBD1 (5 bases). V was cut by 2 bases and J by 8 bases, with 12 bases left in between. The CDR3 is 14 amino acids. CDR1 SGHAT and CDR2 FQNNGV come from the germline V gene. The CDR3 DNA reads TGTGCCAGCAGCTTAACGGGGGATAGCGAAAAACTGTTTTTT. This sequence encodes CASSLTGDSEKLFF.

The rearrangement links TRBV2 to TRBJ1-3; D gene uncertain. The CDR3 has 15 residues. Germline CDR1 is SNHLY and CDR2 is FYNNEI. V lost 3 bases and J 0 bases, leaving 9 bases between the germline ends. The CDR3 DNA sequence: TGTGCCAGCAGTGACAGGCAGAGCTCTGGAAACACCATATATTTT. Translated, it gives CASSDRQSSGNTIYF. The entire variable domain, with the rest obtained from reference TRBV2 and TRBJ1-3, is as follows: EPEVTQTPSHQVTQMGQEVILRCVPISNHLYFYWYRQILGQKVEFLVSFYNNEISEKSEIFDDQFSVERPDGSNFTLKIRSTKLEDSAMYFCASSDRQSSGNTIYFGEGSWLTVV.

The chain carries TRBV12-5 and TRBJ1-3; 8 bases line up with TRBD1. The germline CDR1 and CDR2 sequences are LGHNT and FRNRAP. The CDR3 length is 16 residues. Unmatched junction bases numbered 10, after V lost 5 bases and J lost 4 bases. The CDR3 DNA is TGTGCTAGTGGTCCGCCGACAGGGGTGGCAGGAAACACCATATATTTT. Translation gives CASGPPTGVAGNTIYF.

This chain uses TRBV5-8 with TRBJ1-2; D call uncertain. Between the trimmed V and J ends, which lost 2 bases and 2 bases, there was a span of 7 bases. Germline V lookup: CDR1 SGHTS, CDR2 YDEGEE. This CDR3 has 13 residues. CDR3: CASSFAANYGYTF. The CDR3 coding sequence is TGTGCCAGCAGCTTCGCGGCCAACTATGGCTACACCTTC.

The chain links TRBV7-3 to TRBJ2-3; D may be TRBD1 (6 bases). Germline V CDR1 and CDR2: SGHTA, FQGTGA. The CDR3 runs to 13 residues. Trimming took 4 bases from V and 5 from J, leaving 10 bases between them. This CDR3 is CASSSTGRDTQYF. Written as DNA, the CDR3 is TGTGCCAGCAGCTCTACAGGGAGAGATACGCAGTATTTT.

This clone occurred a few times. The chain combines TRBV14 with TRBJ1-3, with TRBD1 matching over 7 bases. This CDR3 is 17 amino acids long. CDR1 is SGHDN, CDR2 FVKESK, per germline. V dropped 6 bases and J dropped 1; count of bases not matched to a gene: 12. The CDR3 region is CASSSTGILKSGNTIYF. As DNA, the CDR3 is TGTGCCAGCAGTTCGACAGGGATACTTAAGTCTGGAAACACCATATATTTT. Full variable domain (remainder filled in from reference TRBV14 and TRBJ1-3): EAGVTQFPSHSVIEKGQTVTLRCDPISGHDNLYWYRRVMGKEIKFLLHFVKESKQDESGMPNNRFLAERTGGTYSTLKVQPAELEDSGVYFCASSSTGILKSGNTIYFGEGSWLTVV.

The chain uses TRBV4-2 and TRBJ1-1, with TRBD1 as a possible D gene (5 bases). The length of the CDR3 is 13 residues. V lost 3 bases, J lost 12 bases, and 17 bases lay in between. The germline CDR1 and CDR2 sequences are LGHNA and YNFKEQ. This chain's CDR3 is CASSQGPTQGTFF. The CDR3 coding sequence is TGTGCCAGCAGCCAGGGTCCTACGCAGGGTACTTTCTTT.

V and J are TRBV6-2 or TRBV6-3 and TRBJ1-3, with TRBD1 matching over 7 bases. V lost 2 bases and J lost 5; bases outside the gene matches: 6. The CDR3 totals 15 residues. Germline CDR1 is MNHEY and CDR2 is SVGEGT. DNA of the CDR3: TGTGCCAGCAGTTACCCGACAGGGATCAGAAACACCATATATTTT. Encoded protein: CASSYPTGIRNTIYF.

The rearrangement joins TRBV29-1 to TRBJ1-1, with unresolved D. CDR3 length: 14 residues. Germline CDR1 reads SQVTM; CDR2 reads ANQGSEA. The CDR3 DNA is TGCACCTTCTATAGAGGTTTAGAGGGCACTGAAGCTTTCTTT. The encoded protein is CTFYRGLEGTEAFF. Complete variable domain (other parts from reference TRBV29-1 and TRBJ1-1): SAVISQKPSRDICQRGTSLTIQCQVDSQVTMMFWYRQQPGQSLTLIATANQGSEATYESGFVIDKFPISRPNLTFSTLTVSNMSPEDSSIYLCTFYRGLEGTEAFFGQGTRLTVV.

The chain employs TRBV25-1 and TRBJ1-1; 9 bases align to TRBD1. Trimming took 6 bases from V and 4 from J; bases not matched to a gene: 9. Germline V lookup: CDR1 MGHDK, CDR2 SYGVNS. The CDR3 spans 15 residues. CDR3 amino acids: CASRETGGRVTEAFF. As DNA, the CDR3 is TGTGCCAGCAGGGAGACAGGGGGGAGAGTCACTGAAGCTTTCTTT.

This clone was found a few times. The chain combines TRBV4-1 with TRBJ2-1; 7 positions match TRBD1. V lost 5 bases to trimming and J lost 10 bases; unmatched junction nucleotides: 14. Germline CDR1 is MGHRA and CDR2 is YSYEKL. The CDR3 is made up of 15 amino acids. CDR3 sequence reads: CASSSRRTGKEEQFF. CDR3 DNA: TGCGCCAGCAGCTCTCGACGGACAGGCAAGGAAGAGCAGTTCTTC.

The chain has TRBV20-1 and TRBJ1-2; 10 nucleotides agree with TRBD1. Germline V gene lookup returns CDR1 DFQATT and CDR2 SNEGSKA (reference sequence). The CDR3 sequence is 14 residues long. Trimming at V came to 3 bases and at J to 6 bases, leaving 7 bases not matched to a gene. CDR3 nucleotides: TGCAGTGCTAGTATAGGGACAGGGGAGGATGGCTACACCTTC. Residues: CSASIGTGEDGYTF.

This clone was detected only once. The chain carries TRBV5-1 and TRBJ2-3, with TRBD1 matching 8 bases. Germline V lookup: CDR1 SGHRS, CDR2 YFSETQ. This CDR3 is built from 15 residues. J lost 3 bases, V lost 2 bases, and 5 bases had no gene match. CDR3 loop: CASSFRGRETDTQYF. The CDR3 bases are TGCGCCAGCAGCTTCAGGGGGCGTGAGACAGATACGCAGTATTTT.

The V and J genes are TRBV7-9 and TRBJ1-2; unclear D gene. Deletions cut 4 bases from V and 5 bases from J, with 8 bases between. This CDR3 spans 12 amino acids. The germline gives CDR1 SEHNR, CDR2 FQNEAQ (reference sequence). The CDR3 region is CASSSGGYGYTF. CDR3 DNA sequence: TGTGCCAGCAGCTCGGGTGGATATGGCTACACCTTC.

The chain combines TRBV19 with TRBJ2-2; 11 bases are shared with TRBD2. The CDR3 consists of 17 residues. Trimming at V came to 3 bases and at J to 3 bases, leaving 6 bases not matched to a gene. The germline V gene encodes CDR1 LNHDA and CDR2 SQIVND (reference sequence). The CDR3 DNA is TGTGCCAGTAGTATTCATAGCGGGGGGGCCGACACCGGGGAGCTGTTTTTT. Translated, it gives CASSIHSGGADTGELFF. Full variable domain (remainder filled in from reference TRBV19 and TRBJ2-2): DGGITQSPKYLFRKEGQNVTLSCEQNLNHDAMYWYRQDPGQGLRLIYYSQIVNDFQKGDIAEGYSVSREKKESFPLTVTSAQKNPTAFYLCASSIHSGGADTGELFFGEGSRLTVL.

This clone was recorded a few times. The chain carries TRBV25-1 and TRBJ1-4; D uncertain. CDR1 MGHDK and CDR2 SYGVNS come from the germline V gene. Trimming cost V 6 bases and J 5 bases, with 16 bases left between them. This CDR3 has 15 residues. As DNA, the CDR3 is TGTGCCAGCAGCCCAGTGGACTCACAGAATGAAAAACTGTTTTTT. Protein product: CASSPVDSQNEKLFF.

This chain joins TRBV19 and TRBJ1-1; D remains ambiguous. V dropped 5 bases and J dropped 10 bases, with 17 bases sitting between them. This CDR3 contains 13 residues. Germline CDR1 reads LNHDA; CDR2 reads SQIVND (reference sequence). The CDR3 bases are TGTGCCAGTAGTTTCTCAAAGAAGATCGGAGCTTTCTTT. Protein: CASSFSKKIGAFF. Drawing the rest from reference TRBV19 and TRBJ1-1, the complete variable domain is DGGITQSPKYLFRKEGQNVTLSCEQNLNHDAMYWYRQDPGQGLRLIYYSQIVNDFQKGDIAEGYSVSREKKESFPLTVTSAQKNPTAFYLCASSFSKKIGAFFGQGTRLTVV.

The rearrangement joins TRBV2 to TRBJ1-1; 9 bases agree with TRBD1. V shed 5 bases, J shed 5 bases, and the junction held 9 bases outside the gene matches. The CDR3 runs 15 residues. CDR1 SNHLY and CDR2 FYNNEI come from the germline V gene. The CDR3 loop is CASSLRTGVWTEAFF. CDR3 coding DNA: TGTGCCAGCAGTTTGAGGACAGGGGTGTGGACTGAAGCTTTCTTT.

This chain uses TRBV5-1 with TRBJ2-5; 7 nucleotides line up with TRBD1. The ends lost 7 bases at V and 2 bases at J; junction bases unmatched: 11. The CDR3 runs to 15 residues. The germline V gene has CDR1 SGHRS and CDR2 YFSETQ. This CDR3 reads CASADRDLRQETQYF. Written as DNA, the CDR3 is TGCGCCAGCGCTGACAGGGACCTCCGTCAAGAGACCCAGTACTTC.